This T cell receptor (beta chain) emerged from a study of CD8 T cells in Susac syndrome. Study details: At the time their blood was drawn, patients with Susac syndrome were either therapy-naive, on corticosteroids (with some of them also receiving intravenous immunoglobulin), or on intravenous immunoglobulin alone.

Random hexamers were used to reverse transcribe an amount of 0.5 to 1 ug RNA. TCRdb itself ran the immunoSEQ multiplex PCR reads through MiXCR, one entry per CDR3 protein. The data show roughly 250,000 distinct CDR3 sequences, with 90% to 97% seen just once and approximately 0.1% held by the top ten. The clonotype originates from a human donor with Susac syndrome. Material for sequencing was CD4+ T cells from PBMCs.

CDR3 sequence: CASAIAGGSDTQYF. CDR3 nucleotides: TGTGCCAGCGCGATAGCGGGAGGGTCAGATACGCAGTATTTT. The chain links TRBV18 to TRBJ2-3; 11 bases line up with TRBD2. Trimming removed 8 bases from V and 4 bases from J; junction bases left unmatched: 5. This CDR3 region has 14 residues. The germline gives CDR1 KGHSH, CDR2 LQKENI.